Sequencing of this T cell receptor beta chain was carried out in a study of blood T cell repertoires in COVID-19. On the study more broadly: Researchers got acute and convalescent COVID-19 samples from the United States, Italy and Spain. Sources were T cells, B-cell-depleted T cells, or PBMCs; the material itself was cDNA or gDNA.

In the authors' methods: Amplification from reference gene primers served as the basis for estimated nucleated cell counts. Clones were read by immunoSEQ multiplex PCR, and TCRdb kept only the in-frame ones, dropping some. From that table come the V and J calls and clone size; the DNA was used to work out D and trimming. The sample lists around 81,000 clones, over 75% occurring once. The CDR3 is 15 residues long. Germline CDR1 is SGDLS and CDR2 is YYNGEE. Losses at the gene ends were 0 bases for V and 3 bases for J; bases not matched to a gene: 4. Source material: peripheral blood. The rearrangement uses TRBV9 and TRBJ2-7; 9 bases are a match to TRBD2. The clonotype originates from a man aged 65 to 85 with acute or convalescent COVID-19. In DNA form, the CDR3 reads TGTGCCAGCAGCGTAGCTGGGACTAGCAACTACGAGCAGTACTTC. It encodes CASSVAGTSNYEQYF. Filled out from reference TRBV9 and TRBJ2-7, the complete variable domain reads DSGVTQTPKHLITATGQRVTLRCSPRSGDLSVYWYQQSLDQGLQFLIQYYNGEERAKGNILERFSAQQFPDLHSELNLSSLELGDSALYFCASSVAGTSNYEQYFGPGTRLTVT.